This record concerns one TCR beta chain sequence. No cognate antigen has been identified for it. No per-base quality is available; no much larger clone lies one base away. This record comes from a study of cytomegalovirus exposure and HLA in healthy donors (dated by TCRdb to 2016 to 2017). For the wider study: An earlier analysis of a few hundred of the donors reported about 300 Gb of sequence data and around 110 million unique TCR beta sequences obtained from about 170 million T cells. About 330 gigabases of sequencing data and around 85 million unique TCR sequences made up an early release that covered roughly 670 HLA-typed donors. Of the 350 to 450 genotyped donors, around 81% fell in the genetic ancestry cluster associated with self-reported Caucasian donors. The study aimed to test whether signatures of past pathogen exposure could be identified by cataloging public T cell receptors. The study profiled the T cell repertoires of under 700 subjects by immunosequencing and related them to cytomegalovirus serostatus. Along with the roughly 670-subject first cohort, a separate validation cohort of approximately 110 different subjects was used. The study combined high-throughput TCR immunosequencing, statistical association of individual TCRs with disease status, and machine learning to predict cytomegalovirus infection status. A later analysis re-analyzed previously published TCR beta repertoires from 550 to 700 donors and added high-resolution HLA genotyping to study TCR occurrence patterns. In the later analysis, no new phenotypic data were used to find candidate immune exposures; instead, reliance was placed on TCR beta sequences and their occurrence across donors. An earlier analysis of around 540 of the donors applied high-throughput TCR beta sequencing to assess whether each TCR beta V gene segment acted as functional or pseudogenic. Alongside the repertoire data, information on donor age, sex, ethnicity and CMV serostatus was compiled. Genome-wide SNP genotypes for about three fifths of the 666 donors were used in a later genetic analysis, which treated that subset as a discovery cohort. Every discovery cohort repertoire had been produced on one sequencing platform. Both class I and class II loci were covered by HLA typing, at four-digit resolution. Typing coverage differed by locus: A, B, C, DRB1 and DQB1 were typed in about 620-630 donors, DQA1 in approximately 520, DPA1 in nearly 610, and DPB1 in about 450. Four to six DR-DQ haplotypes were handled as single units for association and clustering, since linkage in the cohort was strong. Among some 400 genotyped donors of the cohort, an average of approximately 240,000 unique TCR beta nucleotide sequences was sequenced per donor, of which about 19% were non-productive. Points the paper makes about the study in general: In this cohort, only TCR beta chains were sequenced, and detectable features were limited by the absence of alpha or paired-chain data. According to a later analysis, parvovirus B19, influenza, CMV and Epstein-Barr virus appeared linked to several top co-occurrence clusters. In the study, 150 to 200 TCR beta chains were listed as associated with cytomegalovirus. Compared with equally common non-associated chains, HLA-associated TCR beta chains in a later analysis were more clonally expanded and had lower generation probabilities. Three of the identified cytomegalovirus-associated TCR beta chains were confirmed in vitro to be specific for cytomegalovirus antigens. In a later analysis, most CMV-associated TCR beta chains were found to appear HLA-restricted, with HLA associations seemingly driven largely by CMV exposure. Roughly uniform sequencing depth across donors was assumed in presence/absence analyses, although this assumption may not hold. A later genetic analysis reported fewer N-insertions in productive TCRs among donors in an Asian-associated ancestry cluster than the roughly 700-donor mean. When HLA alleles, especially DR and DQ, strongly co-occurred, TCR associations were difficult to assign to individual alleles. Specific HLA alleles were associated with 15,000 to 20,000 TCR beta sequences at a false discovery rate of 0.05 in a later analysis. A further reported finding was that TCR beta sequences accurately predicted the HLA-A and HLA-B alleles for most subjects in the first cohort. For the cohort, immune exposure information was limited to CMV serostatus. In a later genetic analysis, a missense DCLRE1C variant was associated with V-gene and J-gene trimming of TCR beta chains, and the association was replicated in an independent cohort. The sequencing pipeline was judged likely to have produced a cluster of highly shared sequence variants as a technical artifact. The 87-base-pair reads could not distinguish some IMGT-functional V segments, including TRBV6-2 and TRBV6-3, so those segments were excluded. In a later analysis, TCR association rates were found to vary across HLA loci, with the most associated TCRs seen for DRB1 alleles and the fewest for HLA-C alleles. Because counts were too low, about 17 rarely observed V segments, including chromosome 9 orphons, were excluded from the earlier analysis of some 590 of the donors. Cytomegalovirus status was reported to be diagnosed by the classifier with high specificity and sensitivity in both the original and validation cohorts. In an earlier analysis of roughly 560 of the donors, most TCR beta V segments were observed in productive rearrangements about 87% or about 30% of the time, broadly matching IMGT annotations. It was suggested by the authors that the approach could potentially be generalized to other disease states and immunological phenotypes. While some public TCRs were present in many individuals, most TCR sequences turned up only very rarely across donors. Because HLA typing was missing for some donors at each locus, association tests included only the typed subset. Linkage disequilibrium might explain the correlated functional status among segregating V segments, but an unknown experimental factor could not be ruled out.

Libraries were built with the immunoSEQ multiplex PCR assay. The multiplex PCR relied on a mix of 60 forward primers for TCR Vbeta segments and 13 reverse primers for TCR Jbeta segments. Amplification of the CDR3 region of rearranged TCR beta genes was performed with a multiplex PCR assay on genomic DNA. The amplified TCR beta libraries were sequenced on the Illumina HiSeq System as 87-base-pair reads. Regarding the original processing steps: A later analysis counted about 80 million unique TCR beta chains across the 650 to 800 repertoires, and around 9.9 million of these chains were shared by at least two donors. Raw reads were error-corrected and collapsed into unique sequences by a nearest-neighbor algorithm in which closely related sequences were merged to remove PCR and sequencing errors. V, D and J gene segments were assigned by aligning CDR3 sequences to IMGT reference sequences. For a sequence to be retained, a match of at least six nucleotides to both a V gene segment and a J gene segment was required. Rearrangements were classified as productive when the CDR3 lacked stop codons and remained in frame with V and J, and all other rearrangements were classified as non-productive. CDR3 was defined according to IMGT convention as the region running from the second conserved V-encoded cysteine to the conserved J-encoded phenylalanine. The earlier analysis of around 640 of the donors excluded sequences that lacked an unambiguous match to a single V gene segment. An earlier analysis of just under 600 of the donors called V segments functional above 56.7% productive rearrangements and segregating when the between-donor standard deviation exceeded 5%. To diagnose cytomegalovirus status from the catalog of TCR beta chain sequences, a statistical classification framework was built. In a later analysis, V and J genes were assigned by comparing TCR nucleotide sequences against IMGT/GENE-DB human TR gene sequences. Using the TCRdist pipeline, a later analysis assigned CDR3 sequences along with most-parsimonious VDJ recombination scenarios. A later analysis defined each TCR beta chain by its CDR3 amino acid sequence plus V-gene family, and excluded reads lacking a unique V-gene family. A later analysis removed roughly 590 highly shared, low-generation-probability nucleotide sequences to deal with suspected cross-contamination and a sequencing artifact. In a later analysis, a clonal expansion index was calculated for each public chain from normalized within-repertoire ranks of inferred template counts. In a later analysis, generation probabilities were computed using a VDJ recombination model fitted to out-of-frame rearrangements, and the results were checked against IGoR. A later analysis scored TCR-TCR, TCR-HLA and TCR-CMV co-occurrence with hypergeometric tests, applying a repertoire-size bias correction to TCR pairs. To estimate false discovery rates, a later analysis permuted the HLA or CMV assignments 20 times. In a later analysis, co-occurring TCRs were grouped using DBSCAN, with TCRdist sequence similarity added in when clustering inside HLA-allele-positive subsets. Repertoires with fewer than 30,000 or more than 120,000 public chains, plus five repertoires with anomalous nucleotide sharing, were excluded from co-occurrence clustering. This is the immuneACCESS table as TCRdb keeps it, with only in-frame sequences that have V and J called. A part of the clones is gone; compared with another copy, unresolved V genes explain less than half, and the rest is unexplained. For V, J and clone size, that table is used; D and trimming come from the DNA. For this sample there are 150,000 to 200,000 clones; approximately 80% appear just once. About 4% of the sample is taken by the ten largest.

The germline V gene (reference sequence) yields GTSNPN for CDR1 and SVGIG for CDR2. The CDR3 spans 15 residues, from the cysteine through the phenylalanine. The kept DNA is CDR3 alone, 45 bases in frame from the first base. Relative to germline, V is missing 3 bases and J is missing 10 bases, with 9 bases of the junction outside any gene match. The cohort consisted of 650 to 850 healthy bone marrow donors. At the time of sampling, every cohort member was nominally healthy, though immune exposures that went unrecorded were likely present. The donor was CMV seropositive and belonged to the group of 250 to 350 seropositive cohort members. A peripheral blood sample was collected from each donor, and TCR beta sequencing was performed on peripheral blood mononuclear cells. The Qiagen DNeasy Blood Extraction Kit was used to extract genomic DNA from the blood cell samples.

The sequence came from a man aged 25-45 years in good health and CMV-seropositive. Sequenced sample: PBMCs. The chain joins TRBV30 to TRBJ1-6, and 10 bases in between align with TRBD1. CDR3 sequence: CAWSAGTGVGSPLHF. In nucleotides, the sequence is TGTGCCTGGAGCGCCGGGACAGGGGTTGGATCACCCCTCCACTTT.